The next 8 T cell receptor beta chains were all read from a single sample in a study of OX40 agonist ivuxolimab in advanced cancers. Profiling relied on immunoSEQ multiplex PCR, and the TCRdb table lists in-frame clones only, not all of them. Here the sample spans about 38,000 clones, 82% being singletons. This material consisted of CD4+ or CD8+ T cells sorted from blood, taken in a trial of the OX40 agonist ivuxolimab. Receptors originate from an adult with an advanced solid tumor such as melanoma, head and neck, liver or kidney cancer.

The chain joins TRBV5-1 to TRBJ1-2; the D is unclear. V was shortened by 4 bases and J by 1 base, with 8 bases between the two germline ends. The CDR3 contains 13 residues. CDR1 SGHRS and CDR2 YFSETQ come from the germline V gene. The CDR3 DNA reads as TGCGCCAGCAGCCGGGCCGTTAACTATGGCTACACCTTC. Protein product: CASSRAVNYGYTF.

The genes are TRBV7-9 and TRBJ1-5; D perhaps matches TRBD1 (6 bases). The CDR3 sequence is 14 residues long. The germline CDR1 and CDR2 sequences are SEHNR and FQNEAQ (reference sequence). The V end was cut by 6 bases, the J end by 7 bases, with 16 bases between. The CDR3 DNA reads TGTGCCAGCAGTTCCGACAGGTGGATCCAGCCCCAGCATTTT. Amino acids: CASSSDRWIQPQHF.

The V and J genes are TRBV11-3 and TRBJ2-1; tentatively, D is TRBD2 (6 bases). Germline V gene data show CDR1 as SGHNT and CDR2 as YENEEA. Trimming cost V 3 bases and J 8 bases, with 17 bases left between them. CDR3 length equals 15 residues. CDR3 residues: CASSFSRGYEDEQFF. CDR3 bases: TGTGCCAGCAGCTTTTCCCGGGGGTATGAGGATGAGCAGTTCTTC.

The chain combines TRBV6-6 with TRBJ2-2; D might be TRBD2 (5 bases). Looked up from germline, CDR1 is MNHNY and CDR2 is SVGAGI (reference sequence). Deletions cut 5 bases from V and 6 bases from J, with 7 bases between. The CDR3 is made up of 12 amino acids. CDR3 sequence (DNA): TGTGCCAGCAGTGAGGACTCCGGGGAGCTGTTTTTT. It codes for CASSEDSGELFF.

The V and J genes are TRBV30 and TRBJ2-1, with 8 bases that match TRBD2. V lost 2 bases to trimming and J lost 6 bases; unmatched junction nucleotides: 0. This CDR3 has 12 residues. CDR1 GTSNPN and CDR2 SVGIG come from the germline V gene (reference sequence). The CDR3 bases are TGTGCCTGGAGTCGGGAGGGCAATGAGCAGTTCTTC. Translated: CAWSREGNEQFF.

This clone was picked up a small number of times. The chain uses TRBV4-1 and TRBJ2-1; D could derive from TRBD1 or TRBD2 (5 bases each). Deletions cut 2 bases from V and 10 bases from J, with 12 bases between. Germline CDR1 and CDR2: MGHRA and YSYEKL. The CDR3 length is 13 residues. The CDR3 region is CASSQTGLGEQFF. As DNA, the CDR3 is TGCGCCAGCAGCCAAACGGGGCTGGGGGAGCAGTTCTTC.

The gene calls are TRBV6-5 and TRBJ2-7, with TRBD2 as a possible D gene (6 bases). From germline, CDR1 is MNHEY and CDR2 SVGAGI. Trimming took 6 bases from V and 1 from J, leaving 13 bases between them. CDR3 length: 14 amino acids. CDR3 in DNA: TGTGCCAGCAGGAGCCCGGGACTGTCCTACGAGCAGTACTTC. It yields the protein CASRSPGLSYEQYF.

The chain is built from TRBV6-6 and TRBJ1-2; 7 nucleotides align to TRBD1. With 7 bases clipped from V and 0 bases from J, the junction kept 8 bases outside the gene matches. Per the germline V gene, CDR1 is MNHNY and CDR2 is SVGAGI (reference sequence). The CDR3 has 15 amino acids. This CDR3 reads CASTDRARTNYGYTF. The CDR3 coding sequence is TGTGCCAGCACCGACAGGGCTAGGACTAACTATGGCTACACCTTC.